The 25 T cell receptor beta chains presented below share a single source sample, sequenced in a study of OX40 agonist ivuxolimab in advanced cancers. Profiling relied on immunoSEQ multiplex PCR, and the TCRdb table lists in-frame clones only, not all of them. The table lists roughly 70,000 clones, 70% to 90% of them singletons, with roughly 7.8% in the top ten. The sample was CD4+ or CD8+ T cells sorted from blood, taken in a trial of the OX40 agonist ivuxolimab. These receptors were obtained from an adult with an advanced solid tumor such as melanoma, head and neck, liver or kidney cancer.

J is TRBJ2-3 and V is TRBV2; D is uncertain. V shed 11 bases and J shed 3 bases, with 15 bases lying between them. The germline gives CDR1 SNHLY, CDR2 FYNNEI. This CDR3 is built from 13 residues. CDR3 sequence: CARQMGITDTQYF. As DNA, the CDR3 is TGTGCCCGTCAAATGGGGATTACAGATACGCAGTATTTT.

The chain is built from TRBV7-3 and TRBJ1-1, with D hard to call. The germline CDR1 and CDR2 sequences are SGHTA and FQGTGA. The V end lost 5 bases, the J end lost 1 base, and 8 bases lay between the germline ends. The CDR3 sequence is 13 residues long. The DNA of the CDR3 is TGTGCCAGCAGCCCCACCAAGAACACTGAAGCTTTCTTT. Its translation: CASSPTKNTEAFF.

The rearrangement uses TRBV9 and TRBJ2-7; D uncertain. CDR1 and CDR2 from the germline V gene are SGDLS and YYNGEE. CDR3 length: 14 residues. Trimming shortened V by 4 bases and J by 0 bases, and 11 bases separated the two germline ends. The CDR3 DNA follows: TGTGCCAGCAGCCCCCGGGTTAGCTCCTACGAGCAGTACTTC. This gives the protein CASSPRVSSYEQYF.

This chain connects TRBV5-1 to TRBJ2-1; 7 nucleotides line up with TRBD2. The junction had 7 bases not matched to a gene; V was cut back by 4 bases and J by 6 bases. The CDR3 consists of 14 residues. Looked up from germline, CDR1 is SGHRS and CDR2 is YFSETQ. The chain's CDR3 is CASSDQGGFNEQFF. In DNA form, the CDR3 reads TGCGCCAGCAGCGATCAGGGAGGGTTCAATGAGCAGTTCTTC.

In its sample, this clone was seen once. V gene TRBV10-3 combines with J gene TRBJ2-5; 7 nucleotides align to TRBD1. Germline values: CDR1 ENHRY, CDR2 SYGVKD. J was trimmed by 4 bases and V by 10 bases; bases with no gene match: 6. The CDR3 extends over 12 amino acids. The CDR3 region has the DNA TGTGCCACCGCCGCAGGGGGAGAGACCCAGTACTTC. Its protein is CATAAGGETQYF.

The genes are TRBV5-6 and TRBJ2-5, with D possibly being TRBD2 (6 bases). Trimming shortened V by 4 bases and J by 1 base, and 14 bases separated the two germline ends. There are 15 residues in the CDR3. Germline assignment: CDR1 SGHDT and CDR2 YYEEEE. The CDR3 protein is CASSPAGGSQETQYF. DNA for the CDR3: TGTGCCAGCAGCCCCGCCGGGGGTTCCCAAGAGACCCAGTACTTC. Full variable domain (remainder filled in from reference TRBV5-6 and TRBJ2-5): DAGVTQSPTHLIKTRGQQVTLRCSPKSGHDTVSWYQQALGQGPQFIFQYYEEEERQRGNFPDRFSGHQFPNYSSELNVNALLLGDSALYLCASSPAGGSQETQYFGPGTRLLVL.

The genes are TRBV7-6 and TRBJ1-3; D call uncertain. Trimming shortened V by 3 bases and J by 4 bases, and 4 bases separated the two germline ends. Germline CDR1 and CDR2: SGHVS and FNYEAQ. The length of the CDR3 is 12 residues. CDR3 region: CASSFQGNTIYF. DNA of the CDR3: TGTGCCAGCAGCTTCCAAGGAAACACCATATATTTT.

J is TRBJ2-1 and V is TRBV6-6, with a weak D call TRBD2 (5 bases). CDR3 length: 15 amino acids. Trimming shortened V by 7 bases and J by 2 bases, and 15 bases separated the two germline ends. In germline, CDR1 is MNHNY, CDR2 SVGAGI (reference sequence). In DNA, the CDR3 is TGTGCCAGCATCTCGGACTCTGGAGCCTACAATGAGCAGTTCTTC. This encodes CASISDSGAYNEQFF.

The V gene is TRBV5-1, the J gene TRBJ2-2; no clear D. Germline V lookup: CDR1 SGHRS, CDR2 YFSETQ. The V and J ends lost 0 bases and 6 bases respectively, with 9 bases between them. The CDR3 totals 14 residues. DNA for the CDR3: TGCGCCAGCAGCTTGGCGCTAGAGGCCGGGGAGCTGTTTTTT. It encodes CASSLALEAGELFF.

This clone was found a few times. This rearrangement joins TRBV19 to TRBJ1-1; D remains ambiguous. CDR1 and CDR2 (germline): LNHDA, SQIVND (reference sequence). Between the trimmed V and J ends, which lost 4 bases and 1 base, there was a span of 4 bases. The CDR3 runs 12 residues. The CDR3 protein is CASSRQNTEAFF. As DNA, the CDR3 is TGTGCCAGTAGTAGACAGAACACTGAAGCTTTCTTT.

The chain combines TRBV2 with TRBJ1-1; D is possibly TRBD1 (5 bases). CDR1 is SNHLY and CDR2 is FYNNEI in the germline V gene. The ends were cut back, 6 bases at V and 1 base at J, with 9 bases in the middle. This CDR3 spans 13 amino acids. The CDR3 loop is CASRRGQNTEAFF. CDR3 in DNA: TGTGCCAGCAGGAGGGGTCAGAACACTGAAGCTTTCTTT.

The chain links TRBV6-6 to TRBJ2-5, with 7 bases aligning to TRBD1. Germline lookup yields CDR1 MNHNY and CDR2 SVGAGI (reference sequence). With V trimmed by 2 bases and J by 1 base, 4 bases remained unmatched. This CDR3 has 15 amino acids. The CDR3 region is CASSYTGAIQETQYF. The DNA of the CDR3 is TGTGCCAGCAGTTACACAGGGGCAATCCAAGAGACCCAGTACTTC.

The chain is built from TRBV29-1 and TRBJ1-2, with a tentative D call TRBD1 (6 bases). V shed 7 bases and J shed 2 bases, with 14 bases lying between them. The CDR3 contains 13 residues. Germline CDR1 reads SQVTM; CDR2 reads ANQGSEA. The CDR3, as DNA: TGCAGCGGCCAACAGGGATTGAACTATGGCTACACCTTC. Translation: CSGQQGLNYGYTF.

This clone showed up just once. The chain carries TRBV5-4 and TRBJ1-1, with TRBD1 identical over 9 bases. This CDR3 is built from 15 residues. Germline CDR1 and CDR2: SGHNT and YYREEE (reference sequence). V lost 5 bases, J lost 3 bases, and 8 bases stayed unmatched. CDR3 region: CASSPQGALDTEAFF. CDR3 bases: TGTGCCAGCAGTCCACAGGGGGCTCTAGACACTGAAGCTTTCTTT.

The CDR3 region has the DNA TGCAGCGGGAGAGGAGGGGGCAATGAGCAGTTCTTC. Protein: CSGRGGGNEQFF. V is TRBV29-1 and J is TRBJ2-1; D is perhaps TRBD1 or TRBD2 (6 bases each). CDR3 length: 12 residues. Trimming shortened V by 7 bases and J by 6 bases, and 13 bases separated the two germline ends. Germline CDR1 and CDR2: SQVTM and ANQGSEA.

The chain combines TRBV7-2 with TRBJ2-7, with D perhaps given as TRBD1 or TRBD2 (5 bases each). Deletions cut 2 bases from V and 4 bases from J, with 6 bases between. The CDR3 runs to 12 residues. Germline V gene data show CDR1 as SGHTA and CDR2 as FQGNSA. CDR3 loop: CASSLWGYEQYF. The CDR3 region has the DNA TGTGCCAGCAGCTTATGGGGGTACGAGCAGTACTTC.

The J gene is TRBJ1-2, the V gene TRBV28; D may be TRBD1 (5 bases). The CDR3 length is 12 residues. Looked up from germline, CDR1 is MDHEN and CDR2 is SYDVKM. V dropped 3 bases and J dropped 8 bases, with 10 bases sitting between them. This chain's CDR3 is CASSLAGRGYTF. The CDR3 bases are TGTGCCAGCAGTTTGGCAGGGAGGGGCTACACCTTC.

The J gene is TRBJ1-2, the V gene TRBV7-9, with a weak D call TRBD1 (6 bases). V was shortened by 7 bases and J by 2 bases, with 14 bases between the two germline ends. Germline V CDR1 and CDR2: SEHNR, FQNEAQ (reference sequence). CDR3 length: 14 amino acids. DNA of the CDR3: TGTGCCAGCACCCGAAGGGGGGTAAACTATGGCTACACCTTC. It translates to CASTRRGVNYGYTF.

This clone was seen once. The chain is built from TRBV2 and TRBJ1-5, with 12 bases matching TRBD1. The CDR3 contains 15 residues. With 6 bases clipped from V and 5 bases from J, the junction kept 5 bases outside the gene matches. CDR1 SNHLY and CDR2 FYNNEI come from the germline V gene. CDR3 amino acids: CASRGTGGSDQPQHF. CDR3 bases: TGTGCCAGCAGGGGGACAGGGGGCTCTGATCAGCCCCAGCATTTT.

The chain uses TRBV11-1 and TRBJ1-2, with 7 bases matching TRBD1. Germline trimming cut 3 bases from V and 1 base from J; bases unmatched to any gene: 14. The CDR3 is made up of 18 amino acids. Germline CDR1 reads SGHAT; CDR2 reads FQDESV (reference sequence). As DNA, the CDR3 is TGTGCCAGCAGCTTGAGTGAGACCCCACAGGGGAATAACTATGGCTACACCTTC. It encodes CASSLSETPQGNNYGYTF.

In its sample, this clone was seen once. The chain is built from TRBV19 and TRBJ1-1; D gene unclear. Trimming took 1 base from V and 11 from J, leaving 14 bases between them. The CDR3 contains 13 residues. The V gene's germline CDR1 is LNHDA and CDR2 SQIVND (reference sequence). CDR3 in DNA: TGTGCCAGTAGTATAGCCTCGCAATTTTTTGCTTTCTTT. Protein: CASSIASQFFAFF.

The chain links TRBV6-6 to TRBJ1-1; D is possibly TRBD1 (6 bases). Germline V gene data show CDR1 as MNHNY and CDR2 as SVGAGI (reference sequence). V lost 5 bases, J lost 7 bases, and 11 bases lay in between. The CDR3 is 12 residues long. CDR3 sequence reads: CASSKRGLEAFF. DNA of the CDR3: TGTGCCAGCAGTAAACGGGGGCTTGAAGCTTTCTTT.

This clone came up a few times. This chain joins TRBV9 and TRBJ1-1; 7 nucleotides match TRBD1. V lost 3 bases, J lost 10 bases, and 24 bases stayed unmatched. This CDR3 comprises 18 residues. Germline CDR1 reads SGDLS; CDR2 reads YYNGEE. The CDR3 loop reads CASSAEDWGTYAGGGAFF. The DNA for the CDR3 is TGTGCCAGCAGCGCCGAAGACTGGGGGACCTACGCAGGGGGAGGAGCTTTCTTT.

In DNA form, the CDR3 reads TGTGCCAGCAGCTTCGGGACAGGGAACAATCAGCCCCAGCATTTT. Residues: CASSFGTGNNQPQHF. V is TRBV7-2 and J is TRBJ1-5, with 9 bases matching TRBD1. In germline, CDR1 is SGHTA, CDR2 FQGNSA. CDR3 length: 15 amino acids. Germline trimming cut 3 bases from V and 3 bases from J; bases unmatched to any gene: 3. Combining the CDR3 with reference TRBV7-2 and TRBJ1-5 gives the whole variable domain GAGVSQSPSNKVTEKGKDVELRCDPISGHTALYWYRQSLGQGLEFLIYFQGNSAPDKSGLPSDRFSAERTGGSVSTLTIQRTQQEDSAVYLCASSFGTGNNQPQHFGDGTRLSIL.

The chain recombines TRBV5-6 with TRBJ2-2; maybe TRBD1 (6 bases). The germline V and J ends were trimmed by 4 bases and 8 bases, with 15 bases remaining between them. The CDR3 totals 14 residues. The germline CDR1 and CDR2 sequences are SGHDT and YYEEEE. The CDR3 spells CASSPTGIQGELFF. As DNA, the CDR3 is TGTGCCAGCAGCCCAACAGGGATACAAGGGGAGCTGTTTTTT.